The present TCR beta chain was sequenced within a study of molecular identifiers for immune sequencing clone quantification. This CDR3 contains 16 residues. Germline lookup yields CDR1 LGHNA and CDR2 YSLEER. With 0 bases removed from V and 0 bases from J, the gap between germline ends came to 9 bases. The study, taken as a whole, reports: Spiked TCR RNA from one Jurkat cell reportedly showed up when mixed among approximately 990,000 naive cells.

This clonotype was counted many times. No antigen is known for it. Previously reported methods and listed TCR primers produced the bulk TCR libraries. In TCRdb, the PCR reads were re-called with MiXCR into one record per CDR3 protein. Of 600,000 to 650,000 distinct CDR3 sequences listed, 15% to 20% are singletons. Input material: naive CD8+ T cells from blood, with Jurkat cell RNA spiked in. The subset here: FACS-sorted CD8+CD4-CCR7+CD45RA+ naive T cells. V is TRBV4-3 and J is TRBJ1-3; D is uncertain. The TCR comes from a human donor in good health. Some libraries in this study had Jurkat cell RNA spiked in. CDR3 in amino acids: CASSQDAQNSGNTIYF. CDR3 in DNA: TGCGCCAGCAGCCAAGATGCCCAGAACTCTGGAAACACCATATATTTT.